This T cell receptor (beta chain) comes out of a study of early T cells in non-severe SARS-CoV-2 infection. Study-level findings and limits: Matching against VDJdb likely underestimated virus-specific expansions, favoring anti-spike CD8.

This CDR3 is built from 13 residues. V was shortened by 1 base and J by 5 bases, with 9 bases between the two germline ends. The germline CDR1 and CDR2 sequences are SGHAT and FQDESV (reference sequence). To note about this clonotype: Its antigen remains unknown.

TCRdb reprocessed the 5' RACE reads via MiXCR and lists one record per CDR3 protein. The sample has some 71,000 distinct CDR3 sequences, less than 12% seen once; the top ten hold roughly a sixth. The TCR sequence derives from an adult who was a healthcare worker with PCR-confirmed SARS-CoV-2 infection or an uninfected control (not recorded which). Sequenced here: whole blood, sampled at baseline. The V and J genes are TRBV11-1 and TRBJ2-7; the D is unclear. The CDR3: CASSLGQWDEQYF. Here the CDR3 DNA reads TGTGCCAGCAGCTTAGGCCAGTGGGACGAGCAGTACTTC.